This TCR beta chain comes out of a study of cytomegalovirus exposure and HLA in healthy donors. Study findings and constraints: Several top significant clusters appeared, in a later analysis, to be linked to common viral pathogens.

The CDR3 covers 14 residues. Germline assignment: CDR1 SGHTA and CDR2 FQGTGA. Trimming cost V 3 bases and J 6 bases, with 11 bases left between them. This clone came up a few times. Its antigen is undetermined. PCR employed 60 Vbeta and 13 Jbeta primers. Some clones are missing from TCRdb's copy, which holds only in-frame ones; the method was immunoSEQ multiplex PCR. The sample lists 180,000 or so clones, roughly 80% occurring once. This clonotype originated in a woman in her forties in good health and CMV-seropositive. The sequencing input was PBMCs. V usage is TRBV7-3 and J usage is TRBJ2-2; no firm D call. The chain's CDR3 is CASSFDSSSGELFF. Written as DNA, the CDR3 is TGTGCCAGCAGCTTTGACTCGAGCTCCGGGGAGCTGTTTTTT.